This T cell receptor (beta chain) stems from a study of regulatory T cells in long-lasting Graves disease. This clonotype has more than one count but fewer than ten. Time point given: newly diagnosed GD, antithyroid drugs for less than 3 months. The TCR library was made from RNA that had been extracted from PBMCs in TRIzol. Libraries of TCR beta came from iRepertoire HTBI primers plus Arm-PCR of CDR3 regions. TCRdb recomputed calls from the multiplex PCR reads with MiXCR, one row per CDR3 protein. The repertoire holds hundreds of thousands of distinct CDR3 sequences, with roughly a sixth as singletons. V shed 5 bases, J shed 3 bases, and the junction held 4 bases outside the gene matches. Germline values: CDR1 SGHAT, CDR2 FQNNGV. The CDR3 runs to 15 residues.

The chain uses TRBV11-2 and TRBJ1-2; 12 bases match TRBD1. The receptor's source is a female donor with Graves disease. The sequencing here drew on peripheral blood mononuclear cells (PBMCs), taken at new diagnosis, from a patient treated with antithyroid drugs. For the CDR3, the DNA is TGTGCCAGCAGCCCCGGGACAGGGGGCGACTATGGCTACACCTTC. It encodes CASSPGTGGDYGYTF.